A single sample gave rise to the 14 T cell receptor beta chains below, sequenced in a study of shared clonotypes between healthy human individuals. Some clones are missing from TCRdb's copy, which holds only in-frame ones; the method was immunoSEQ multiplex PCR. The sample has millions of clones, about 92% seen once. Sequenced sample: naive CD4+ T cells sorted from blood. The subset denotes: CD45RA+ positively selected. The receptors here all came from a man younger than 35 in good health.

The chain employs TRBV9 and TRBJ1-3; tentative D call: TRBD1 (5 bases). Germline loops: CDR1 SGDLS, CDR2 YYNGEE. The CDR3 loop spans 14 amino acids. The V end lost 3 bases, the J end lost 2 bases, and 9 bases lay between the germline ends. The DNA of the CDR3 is TGTGCCAGCAGCGGGACACTGACTGGAAACACCATATATTTT. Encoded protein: CASSGTLTGNTIYF.

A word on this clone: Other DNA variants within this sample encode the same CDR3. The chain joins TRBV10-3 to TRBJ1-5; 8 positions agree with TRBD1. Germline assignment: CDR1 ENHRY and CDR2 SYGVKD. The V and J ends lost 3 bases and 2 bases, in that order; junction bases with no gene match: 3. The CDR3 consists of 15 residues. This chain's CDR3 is CAISDQGAGNQPQHF. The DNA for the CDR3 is TGTGCCATCAGTGACCAGGGGGCTGGCAATCAGCCCCAGCATTTT.

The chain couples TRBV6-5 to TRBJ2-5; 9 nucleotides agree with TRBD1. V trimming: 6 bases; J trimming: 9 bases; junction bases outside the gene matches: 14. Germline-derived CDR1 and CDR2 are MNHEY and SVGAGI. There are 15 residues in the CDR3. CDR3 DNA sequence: TGTGCCAGCAGCCCCGGACAGGGGAGACATGTGGCCCAGTACTTC. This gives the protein CASSPGQGRHVAQYF.

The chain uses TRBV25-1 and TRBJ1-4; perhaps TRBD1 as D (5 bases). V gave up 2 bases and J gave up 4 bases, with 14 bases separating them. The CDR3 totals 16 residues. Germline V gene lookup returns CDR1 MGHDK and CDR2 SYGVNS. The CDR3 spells CASSEGVQALNEKLFF. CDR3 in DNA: TGTGCCAGCAGTGAAGGGGTACAGGCCCTTAATGAAAAACTGTTTTTT.

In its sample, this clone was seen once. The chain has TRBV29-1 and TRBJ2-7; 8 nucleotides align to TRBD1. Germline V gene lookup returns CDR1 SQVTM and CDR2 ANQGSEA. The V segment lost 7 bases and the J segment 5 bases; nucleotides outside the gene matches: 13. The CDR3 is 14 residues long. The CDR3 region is CSAGGGQGANEQYF. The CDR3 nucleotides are TGCAGCGCCGGAGGGGGGCAGGGGGCAAACGAGCAGTACTTC.

DNA of the CDR3: TGCGCCAGCAGCGAAGGGGCAGGAATAAACTCCTACGAGCAGTACTTC. Amino acid sequence: CASSEGAGINSYEQYF. The gene calls are TRBV4-1 and TRBJ2-5; perhaps TRBD1 as D (5 bases). The DNA end is a closer match to TRBJ2-7, so the J assignment may be wrong. Germline assignment: CDR1 MGHRA and CDR2 YSYEKL. The CDR3 consists of 16 residues.

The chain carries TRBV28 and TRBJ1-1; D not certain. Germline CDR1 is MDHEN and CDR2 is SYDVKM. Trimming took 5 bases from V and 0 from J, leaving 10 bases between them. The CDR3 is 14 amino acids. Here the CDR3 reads CASSATSLNTEAFF. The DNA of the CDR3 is TGTGCCAGCAGTGCTACAAGCCTGAACACTGAAGCTTTCTTT.

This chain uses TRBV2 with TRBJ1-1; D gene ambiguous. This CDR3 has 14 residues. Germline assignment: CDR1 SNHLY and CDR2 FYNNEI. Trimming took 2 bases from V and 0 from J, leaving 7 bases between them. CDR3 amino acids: CASSERVVNTEAFF. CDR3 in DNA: TGTGCCAGCAGTGAAAGAGTGGTGAACACTGAAGCTTTCTTT.

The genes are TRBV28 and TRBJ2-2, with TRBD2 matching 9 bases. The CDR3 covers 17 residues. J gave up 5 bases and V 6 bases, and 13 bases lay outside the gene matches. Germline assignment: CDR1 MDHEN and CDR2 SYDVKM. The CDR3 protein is CASSLGSAGGRTGELFF. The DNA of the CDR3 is TGTGCCAGCAGCCTCGGGAGTGCGGGGGGGCGAACCGGGGAGCTGTTTTTT.

The CDR3: CASSPRGGARNTEAFF. In nucleotides, the CDR3 is TGTGCCAGCAGCCCCCGAGGGGGGGCGAGGAACACTGAAGCTTTCTTT. V gene TRBV21-1 combines with J gene TRBJ1-1. TRBV21-1 is shown as a pseudogene. This CDR3 comprises 16 residues.

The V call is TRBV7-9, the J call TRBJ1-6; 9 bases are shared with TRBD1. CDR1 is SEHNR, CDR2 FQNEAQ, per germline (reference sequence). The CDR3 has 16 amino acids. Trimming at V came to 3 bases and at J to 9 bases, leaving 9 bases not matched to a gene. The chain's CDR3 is CASSFRDRDRGSPLHF. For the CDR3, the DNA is TGTGCCAGCAGCTTCCGGGACAGGGACCGAGGTTCACCCCTCCACTTT.

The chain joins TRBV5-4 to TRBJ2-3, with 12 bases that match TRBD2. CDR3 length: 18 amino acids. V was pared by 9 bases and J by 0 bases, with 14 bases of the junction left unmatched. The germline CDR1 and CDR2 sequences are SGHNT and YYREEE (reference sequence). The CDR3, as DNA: TGTGCCACCCGCCCTATGGGGACTAGCGGGCGAAGCACAGATACGCAGTATTTT. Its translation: CATRPMGTSGRSTDTQYF. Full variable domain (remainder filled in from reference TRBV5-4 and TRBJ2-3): ETGVTQSPTHLIKTRGQQVTLRCSSQSGHNTVSWYQQALGQGPQFIFQYYREEENGRGNFPPRFSGLQFPNYSSELNVNALELDDSALYLCATRPMGTSGRSTDTQYFGPGTRLTVL.

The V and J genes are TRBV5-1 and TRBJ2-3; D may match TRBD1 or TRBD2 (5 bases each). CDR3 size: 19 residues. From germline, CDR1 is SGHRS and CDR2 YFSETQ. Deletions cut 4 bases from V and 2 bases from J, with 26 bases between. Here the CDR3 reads CASSHPPGMGEGFTDTQYF. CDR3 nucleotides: TGCGCCAGCAGCCACCCTCCAGGGATGGGTGAGGGGTTCACAGATACGCAGTATTTT.

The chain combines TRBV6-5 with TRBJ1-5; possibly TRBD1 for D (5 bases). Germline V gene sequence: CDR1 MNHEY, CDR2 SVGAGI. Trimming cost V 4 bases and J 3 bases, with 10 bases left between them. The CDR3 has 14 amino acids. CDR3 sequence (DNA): TGTGCCAGCAGTTGGAAGGGGATCAATCAGCCCCAGCATTTT. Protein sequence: CASSWKGINQPQHF.